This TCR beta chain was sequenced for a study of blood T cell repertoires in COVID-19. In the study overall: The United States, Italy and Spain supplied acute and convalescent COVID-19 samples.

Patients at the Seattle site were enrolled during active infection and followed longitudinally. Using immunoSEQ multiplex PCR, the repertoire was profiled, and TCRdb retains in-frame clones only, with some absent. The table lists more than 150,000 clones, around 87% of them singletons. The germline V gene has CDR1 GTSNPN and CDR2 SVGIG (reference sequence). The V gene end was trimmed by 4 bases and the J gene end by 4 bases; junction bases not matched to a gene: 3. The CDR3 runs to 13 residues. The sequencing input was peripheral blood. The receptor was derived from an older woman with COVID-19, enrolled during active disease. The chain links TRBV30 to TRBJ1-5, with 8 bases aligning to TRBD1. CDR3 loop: CAWTGGDNQPQHF. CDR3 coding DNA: TGTGCCTGGACAGGGGGCGATAATCAGCCCCAGCATTTT.